This TCR beta chain was identified in a study of shared T cell receptors in the human thymus. The protocol was immunoSEQ multiplex PCR, while the TCRdb copy is restricted to in-frame clones and leaves out a portion. The sample has fewer than 700,000 clones, roughly 90% seen once. CDR1 and CDR2 from the germline V gene are WNHNN and SYGVQD (reference sequence). This CDR3 is 16 amino acids long. V lost 3 bases to trimming and J lost 2 bases, with 14 bases between them. These data also formed part of another study, on human thymus T cells. From that second work: Related research found strongly overlapping thymic repertoires in unrelated individuals.

V and J are TRBV10-1 and TRBJ2-1; no clear D. The material sequenced was thymocytes. The sequence was obtained from a boy in the first two years of life with a congenital heart defect. The CDR3 sequence is CASSDVSSNAYNEQFF. As DNA, the CDR3 is TGCGCCAGCAGTGATGTTTCTAGTAATGCCTACAATGAGCAGTTCTTC.